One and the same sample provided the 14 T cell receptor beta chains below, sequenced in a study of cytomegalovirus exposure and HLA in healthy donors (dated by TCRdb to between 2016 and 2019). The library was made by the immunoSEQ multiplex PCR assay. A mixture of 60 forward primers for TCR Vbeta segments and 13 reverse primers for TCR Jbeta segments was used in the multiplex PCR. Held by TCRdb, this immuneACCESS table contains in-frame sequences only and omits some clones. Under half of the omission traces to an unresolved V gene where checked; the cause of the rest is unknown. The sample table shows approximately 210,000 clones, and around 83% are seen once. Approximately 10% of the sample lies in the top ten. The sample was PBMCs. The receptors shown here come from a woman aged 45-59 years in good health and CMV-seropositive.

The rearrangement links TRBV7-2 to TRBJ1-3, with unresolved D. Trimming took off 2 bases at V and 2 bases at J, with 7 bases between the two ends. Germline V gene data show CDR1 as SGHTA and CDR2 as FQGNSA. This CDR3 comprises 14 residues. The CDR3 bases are TGTGCCAGCAGCTTATGGGAGGCTGGAAACACCATATATTTT. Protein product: CASSLWEAGNTIYF.

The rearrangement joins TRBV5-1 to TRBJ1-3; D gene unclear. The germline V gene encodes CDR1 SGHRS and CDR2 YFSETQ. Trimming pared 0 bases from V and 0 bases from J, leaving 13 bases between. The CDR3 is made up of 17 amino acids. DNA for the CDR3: TGCGCCAGCAGCTTGGTTAGCGGTTTGGGCTCTGGAAACACCATATATTTT. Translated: CASSLVSGLGSGNTIYF.

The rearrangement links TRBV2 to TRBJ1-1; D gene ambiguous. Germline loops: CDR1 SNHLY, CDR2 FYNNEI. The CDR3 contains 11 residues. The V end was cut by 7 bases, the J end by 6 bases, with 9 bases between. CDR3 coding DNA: TGTGCCAGCACTATCGCCTCTGAAGCTTTCTTT. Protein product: CASTIASEAFF. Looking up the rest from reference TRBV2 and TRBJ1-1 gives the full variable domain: EPEVTQTPSHQVTQMGQEVILRCVPISNHLYFYWYRQILGQKVEFLVSFYNNEISEKSEIFDDQFSVERPDGSNFTLKIRSTKLEDSAMYFCASTIASEAFFGQGTRLTVV.

DNA of the CDR3: TGCGCCAGCAGCCAAGGCCCGGCGAGGGCTAGCTATGGCTACACCTTC. Translating it yields CASSQGPARASYGYTF. The chain combines TRBV4-1 with TRBJ1-2, with D unresolved. CDR1 and CDR2 from the germline V gene are MGHRA and YSYEKL. V was shortened by 1 base and J by 4 bases, with 16 bases between the two germline ends. CDR3 length: 16 residues.

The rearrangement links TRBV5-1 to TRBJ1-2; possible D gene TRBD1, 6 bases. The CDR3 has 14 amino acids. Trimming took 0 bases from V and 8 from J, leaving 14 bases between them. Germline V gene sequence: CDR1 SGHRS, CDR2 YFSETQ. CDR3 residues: CASSLDRASWGYTF. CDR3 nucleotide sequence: TGCGCCAGCAGCTTGGACAGGGCAAGTTGGGGCTACACCTTC.

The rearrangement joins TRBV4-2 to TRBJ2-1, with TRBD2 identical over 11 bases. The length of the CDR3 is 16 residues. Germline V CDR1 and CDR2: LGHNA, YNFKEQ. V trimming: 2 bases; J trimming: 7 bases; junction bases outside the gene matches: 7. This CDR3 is CASSQFSSGGSNEQFF. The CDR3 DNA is TGTGCCAGCAGCCAATTTTCTAGCGGGGGGTCAAATGAGCAGTTCTTC.

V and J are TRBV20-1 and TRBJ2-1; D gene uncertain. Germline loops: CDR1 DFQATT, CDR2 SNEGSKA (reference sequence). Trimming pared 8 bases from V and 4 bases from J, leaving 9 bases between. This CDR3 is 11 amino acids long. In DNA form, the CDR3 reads TGCAGTTCGCGCCGTTACAATGAGCAGTTCTTC. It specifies CSSRRYNEQFF.

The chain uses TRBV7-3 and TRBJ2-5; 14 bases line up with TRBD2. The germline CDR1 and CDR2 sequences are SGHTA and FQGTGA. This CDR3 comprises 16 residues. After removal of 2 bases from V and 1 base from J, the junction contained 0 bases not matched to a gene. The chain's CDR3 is CASSLGTSGGQETQYF. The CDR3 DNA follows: TGTGCCAGCAGCTTAGGGACTAGCGGGGGCCAAGAGACCCAGTACTTC.

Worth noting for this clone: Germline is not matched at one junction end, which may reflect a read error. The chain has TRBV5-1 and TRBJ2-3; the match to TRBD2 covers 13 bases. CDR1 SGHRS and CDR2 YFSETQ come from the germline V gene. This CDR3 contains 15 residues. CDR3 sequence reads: CASFGGLAGLDMQYF. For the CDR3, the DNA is TGCGCCAGCTTCGGGGGACTAGCGGGGTTAGATATGCAGTATTTT. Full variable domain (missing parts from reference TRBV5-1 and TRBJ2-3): KAGVTQTPRYLIKTRGQQVTLSCSPISGHRSVSWYQQTPGQGLQFLFEYFSETQRNKGNFPGRFSGRQFSNSRSEMNVSTLELGDSALYLCASFGGLAGLDMQYFGPGTRLTVL.

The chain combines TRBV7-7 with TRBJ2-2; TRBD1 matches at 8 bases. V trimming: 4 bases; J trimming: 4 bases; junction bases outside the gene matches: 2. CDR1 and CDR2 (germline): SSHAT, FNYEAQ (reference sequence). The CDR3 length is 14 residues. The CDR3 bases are TGTGCCAGCAGCTCACAGGGGGTCACCGGGGAGCTGTTTTTT. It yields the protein CASSSQGVTGELFF.

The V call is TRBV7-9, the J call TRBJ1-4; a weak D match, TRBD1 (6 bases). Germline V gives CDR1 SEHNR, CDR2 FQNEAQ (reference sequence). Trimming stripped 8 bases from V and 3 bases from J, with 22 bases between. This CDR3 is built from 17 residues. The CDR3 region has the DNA TGTGCCAGCCGCCAAGGGTTCAAGAACAGGGCTAATGAAAAACTGTTTTTT. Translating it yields CASRQGFKNRANEKLFF.

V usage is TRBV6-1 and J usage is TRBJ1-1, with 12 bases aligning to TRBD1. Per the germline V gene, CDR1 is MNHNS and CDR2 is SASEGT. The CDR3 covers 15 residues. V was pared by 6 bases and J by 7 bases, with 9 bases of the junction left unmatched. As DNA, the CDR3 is TGTGCCAGCAGGGGGACAGGGGGCCCCCTAATTGAAGCTTTCTTT. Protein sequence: CASRGTGGPLIEAFF.

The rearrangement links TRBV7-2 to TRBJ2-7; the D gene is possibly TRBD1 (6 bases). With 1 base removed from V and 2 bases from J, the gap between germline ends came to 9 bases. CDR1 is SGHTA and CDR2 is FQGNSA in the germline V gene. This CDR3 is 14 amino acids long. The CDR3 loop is CASSLGGRPYEQYF. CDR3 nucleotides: TGTGCCAGCAGCTTAGGGGGGCGCCCCTACGAGCAGTACTTC.

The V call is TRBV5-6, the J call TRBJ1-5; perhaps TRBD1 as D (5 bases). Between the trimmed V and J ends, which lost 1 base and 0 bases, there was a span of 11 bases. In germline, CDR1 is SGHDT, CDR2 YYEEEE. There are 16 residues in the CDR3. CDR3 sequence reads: CASSLLGDLSNQPQHF. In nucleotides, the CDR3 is TGTGCCAGCAGCTTGCTAGGGGATCTTAGCAATCAGCCCCAGCATTTT.